A selection of T cell receptor beta chains follows, all from one sample in a study of blood T cell repertoires in COVID-19. Measured with immunoSEQ multiplex PCR; TCRdb has only the in-frame clones, and not every one. This table holds a few hundred thousand clones, about 85% found once. Material for sequencing was peripheral blood. These receptor sequences come from a young man with active or convalescent COVID-19. The CDR3 runs from the conserved cysteine through the conserved F or W. Fields, in order: CDR3 length, V gene, J gene, D gene, CDR3 DNA, CDR3 protein. A D gene is named only where the DNA matches it firmly.

length: 13; V: TRBV7-2; J: TRBJ2-7; D: .; DNA: TGTGCCAGCAGCTCTGGACTTACCTACGAGCAGTACTTC; CDR3: CASSSGLTYEQYF
length: 13; V: TRBV21-1; J: TRBJ2-4; D: .; DNA: TGTGCCAGCAGCAAGCAAGGGGATTACATTCAGTACTTC; CDR3: CASSKQGDYIQYF
length: 15; V: TRBV6-1; J: TRBJ2-7; D: TRBD1; DNA: TGTGCCAGCAGTGAGCCGGGACAGGGAGGCTACGAGCAGTACTTC; CDR3: CASSEPGQGGYEQYF
length: 15; V: TRBV3-1/TRBV3-2; J: TRBJ2-1; D: TRBD2; DNA: TGTGCCAGCAGCCAACTAGCGGGGGAACACAATGAGCAGTTCTTC; CDR3: CASSQLAGEHNEQFF
length: 11; V: TRBV27; J: TRBJ2-1; D: .; DNA: TGTGCCAGCACCCCTGGGCATGAGCAGTTCTTC; CDR3: CASTPGHEQFF
length: 18; V: TRBV7-7; J: TRBJ2-5; D: TRBD1; DNA: TGTGCCAGCAGCCGAAGAACAGGGACAGGTCCTTACCAAGAGACCCAGTACTTC; CDR3: CASSRRTGTGPYQETQYF
length: 15; V: TRBV7-3; J: TRBJ2-1; D: TRBD1; DNA: TGTGCCAGCAGCTGGACAGGAAGCTCCTACAATGAGCAGTTCTTC; CDR3: CASSWTGSSYNEQFF
length: 13; V: TRBV9; J: TRBJ1-2; D: .; DNA: TGTGCCAGCAGCGCCCCGGGAGATTATGGCTACACCTTC; CDR3: CASSAPGDYGYTF
length: 12; V: TRBV6-5; J: TRBJ1-4; D: .; DNA: TGTGCCACTTCGGGGGAGGGGGAAAAACTGTTTTTT; CDR3: CATSGEGEKLFF
length: 12; V: TRBV7-2; J: TRBJ2-1; D: .; DNA: TGTGCCAGCACCTTGGGCCCGAATGAGCAGTTCTTC; CDR3: CASTLGPNEQFF